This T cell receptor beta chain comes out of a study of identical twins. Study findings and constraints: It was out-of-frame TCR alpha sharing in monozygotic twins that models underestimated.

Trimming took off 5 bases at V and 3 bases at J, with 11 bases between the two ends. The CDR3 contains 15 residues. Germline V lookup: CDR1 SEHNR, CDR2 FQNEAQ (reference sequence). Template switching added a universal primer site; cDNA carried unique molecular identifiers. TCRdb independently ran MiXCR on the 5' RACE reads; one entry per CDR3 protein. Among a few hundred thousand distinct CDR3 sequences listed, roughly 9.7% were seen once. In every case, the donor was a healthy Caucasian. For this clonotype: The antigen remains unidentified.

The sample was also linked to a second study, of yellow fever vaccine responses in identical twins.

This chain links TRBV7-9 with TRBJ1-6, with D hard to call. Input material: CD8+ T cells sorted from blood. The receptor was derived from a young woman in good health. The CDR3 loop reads CASSPPAGYNSPLHF. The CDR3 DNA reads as TGTGCCAGCAGCCCGCCGGCAGGCTATAATTCACCCCTCCACTTT.